The rows below give T cell receptor beta chains drawn from one sample of a study of read filtering for tumor transcriptome and immune sequencing. From the reads, TCRdb called clonotypes with MiXCR, one entry per CDR3 protein. The table includes under 50,000 distinct CDR3 sequences, about an eighth detected once. The specimen was a population of CD138-negative cells sorted from bone marrow. Receptors were obtained from a donor aged 40 or older with multiple myeloma. Each CDR3 is given with its conserved first and last residue. D genes are given only for firm matches. Expanded clones are given a class, and other clones once, few, many or no size at all.

TRBV7-2	many	TRBD2	TRBJ2-5	CASSLTSGRETQYF	TGTGCCAGCAGCTTGACTAGCGGGAGAGAGACCCAGTACTTC
TRBV12-3/TRBV12-4	many	-	TRBJ2-6	CASSPGVGANVLTF	TGTGCCAGCAGTCCAGGGGTTGGGGCCAACGTCCTGACTTTC
TRBV6-1	-	-	TRBJ2-5	CASSNGRSWETQYF	TGTGCCAGCAGTAATGGACGGTCGTGGGAGACCCAGTACTTC
TRBV27	many	-	TRBJ2-5	CASSNPRETQYF	TGTGCCAGCAGCAACCCTCGGGAGACCCAGTACTTC
TRBV18	many	-	TRBJ1-2	CASSPGPSNYGYTF	TGTGCCAGCTCACCGGGCCCCTCTAACTATGGCTACACCTTC
TRBV30	many	TRBD1	TRBJ1-2	CAWSLTGVNYGYTF	TGTGCCTGGAGCCTTACAGGGGTTAACTATGGCTACACCTTC
TRBV27	many	TRBD2	TRBJ2-1	CASSFRAASGRAGEQFF	TGTGCCAGCAGTTTCCGGGCAGCCAGCGGGAGGGCGGGTGAGCAGTTCTTC
TRBV19	few	TRBD1	TRBJ2-2	CASNPGQGSTGELFF	TGTGCCAGTAATCCGGGACAGGGTTCGACCGGGGAGCTGTTTTTT
TRBV6-2/TRBV6-3	many	-	TRBJ2-5	CASRSRGQKETQYF	TGTGCCAGCAGATCCCGAGGACAGAAAGAGACCCAGTACTTC
TRBV6-2/TRBV6-3	many	TRBD1	TRBJ2-7	CASSEAGTGFWEQYF	TGTGCCAGCAGTGAAGCCGGGACAGGGTTTTGGGAGCAGTACTTC
TRBV5-1	many	-	TRBJ2-1	CASSVRLEGLHEQFF	TGCGCCAGCAGCGTCCGACTGGAGGGACTTCATGAGCAGTTCTTC
TRBV20-1	few	-	TRBJ2-3	CSARTDTQYF	TGCAGTGCTAGGACAGATACGCAGTATTTT
TRBV6-2/TRBV6-3	many	TRBD2	TRBJ2-1	CASSYFETSGRNEQFF	TGTGCCAGCAGTTACTTTGAGACTAGCGGGAGAAATGAGCAGTTCTTC
TRBV7-2	-	TRBD2	TRBJ2-5	CASSRPGLRETQYF	TGTGCCAGCAGCCGTCCGGGACTACGAGAGACCCAGTACTTC
TRBV7-8	few	-	TRBJ2-7	CASSSGHHEQYF	TGTGCCAGCAGCTCGGGACACCACGAGCAGTACTTC
TRBV14	-	-	TRBJ1-1	CASSAGGEAFF	TGTGCCAGCAGTGCGGGGGGAGAAGCTTTCTTT
TRBV29-1	many	TRBD1	TRBJ1-4	CSIRDRNNEKLFF	TGCAGCATCCGGGACAGAAATAATGAAAAACTGTTTTTT
TRBV6-2/TRBV6-3	many	-	TRBJ2-3	CASSYGTPRTSTDTQYF	TGTGCCAGCAGTTACGGAACCCCCCGTACTAGCACAGATACGCAGTATTTT
TRBV2	many	-	TRBJ1-1	CASSEALQSEAFF	TGTGCCAGCAGTGAAGCGCTTCAGTCTGAAGCTTTCTTT